This T cell receptor (beta chain) was found in a study of blood T cells in healthy people across ages. A second PCR of about 7 to 12 cycles used a sample-barcoded 5' primer and a J-beta primer mix. TCRdb ran MiXCR on the 5' RACE reads and lists one entry per CDR3 protein. The sample includes 1 million to 1.2 million distinct CDR3 sequences, roughly two fifths of them seen just once. Germline V gives CDR1 MNHNY, CDR2 SVGAGI (reference sequence). The CDR3 consists of 16 residues. After removal of 6 bases from V and 4 bases from J, the junction contained 13 bases not matched to a gene. This clonotype was seen a handful of times. What it binds is unknown. Whole-study results and caveats: It was not known whether donors were CMV positive (a possible confounder of expanded clonotype changes). Roughly linear declines in TCR beta diversity per million T cells occurred with age. It was held that the diversity estimates obtained from one million T cells were underestimates.

Isolated per sample were at least 6 million PBMCs. The rearrangement joins TRBV6-6 to TRBJ1-1; 8 bases fit TRBD1. The receptor comes from a man aged 18 to 29 in good health. The specimen sequenced was blood. In DNA form, the CDR3 reads TGTGCCAGCAGCCCCAGGACAGGGAAGGGGAGCACTGAAGCTTTCTTT. Protein: CASSPRTGKGSTEAFF.